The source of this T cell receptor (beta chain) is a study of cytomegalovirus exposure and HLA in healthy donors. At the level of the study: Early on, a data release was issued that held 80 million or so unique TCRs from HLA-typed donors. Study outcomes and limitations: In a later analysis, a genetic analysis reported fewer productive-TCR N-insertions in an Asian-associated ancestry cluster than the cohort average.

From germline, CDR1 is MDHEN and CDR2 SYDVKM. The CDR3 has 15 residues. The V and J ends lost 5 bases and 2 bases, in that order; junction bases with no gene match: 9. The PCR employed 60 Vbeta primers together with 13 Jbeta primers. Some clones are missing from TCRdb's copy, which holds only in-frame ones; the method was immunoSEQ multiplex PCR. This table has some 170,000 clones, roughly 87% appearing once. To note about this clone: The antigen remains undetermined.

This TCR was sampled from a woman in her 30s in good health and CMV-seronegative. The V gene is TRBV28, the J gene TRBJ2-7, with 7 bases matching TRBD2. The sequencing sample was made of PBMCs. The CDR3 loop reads CASSLSGPRPYEQYF. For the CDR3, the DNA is TGTGCCAGCAGTCTTAGCGGGCCAAGGCCCTACGAGCAGTACTTC.